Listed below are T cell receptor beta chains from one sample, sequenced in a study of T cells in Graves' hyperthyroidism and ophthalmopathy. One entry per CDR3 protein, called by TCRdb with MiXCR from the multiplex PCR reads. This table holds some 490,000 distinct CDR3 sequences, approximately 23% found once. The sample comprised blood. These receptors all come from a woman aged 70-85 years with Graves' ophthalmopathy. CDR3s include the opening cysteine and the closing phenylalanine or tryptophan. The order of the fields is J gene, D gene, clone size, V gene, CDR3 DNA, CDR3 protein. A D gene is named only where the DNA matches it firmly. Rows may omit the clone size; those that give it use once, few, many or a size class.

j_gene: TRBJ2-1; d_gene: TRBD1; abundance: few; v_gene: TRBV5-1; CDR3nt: TGCGCCAGCAGCCGAACCGGGACAGGAGGTAGGGGTCGGAATGAGCAGTTCTTC; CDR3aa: CASSRTGTGGRGRNEQFF
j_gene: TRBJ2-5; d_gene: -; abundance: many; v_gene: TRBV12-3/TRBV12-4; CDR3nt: TGTGCCAGCAGTTTCTCTGCGGGGCGAGGGGAAACCCAGTACTTC; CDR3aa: CASSFSAGRGETQYF
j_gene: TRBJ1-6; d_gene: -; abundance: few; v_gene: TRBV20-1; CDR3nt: TGCAGTGCTAGAGAACCGGGCTCCAATAATTCACCCCTCCACTTT; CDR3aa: CSAREPGSNNSPLHF
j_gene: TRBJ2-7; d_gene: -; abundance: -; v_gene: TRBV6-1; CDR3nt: TGTGCCAGCAGTGACGCGACCTACGAGCAGTACTTC; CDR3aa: CASSDATYEQYF
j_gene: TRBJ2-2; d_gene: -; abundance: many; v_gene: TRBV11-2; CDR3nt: TGTGCCAGCGGACACCTGAACACCGGGGAGCTGTTTTTT; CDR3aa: CASGHLNTGELFF
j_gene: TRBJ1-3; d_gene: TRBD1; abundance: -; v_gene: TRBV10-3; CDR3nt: TGTGCCATCAGTCCGGACAGGGGACCTGGAAACACCATATATTTT; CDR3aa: CAISPDRGPGNTIYF
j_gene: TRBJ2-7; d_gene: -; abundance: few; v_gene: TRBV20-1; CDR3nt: TGCAGTGGGAAACTCTTAGACTACGAGCAGTACTTC; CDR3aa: CSGKLLDYEQYF
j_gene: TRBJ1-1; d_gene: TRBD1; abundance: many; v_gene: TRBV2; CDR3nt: TGTGCCAGCAGTTCGCGGACAGGGGTCACTGAAGCTTTCTTT; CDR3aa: CASSSRTGVTEAFF
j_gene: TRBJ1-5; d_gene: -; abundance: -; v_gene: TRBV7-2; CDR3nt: TGTGCCAGCAGCTTAGGGGCCGGGGGTCGGCGGCCCCAGCATTTT; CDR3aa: CASSLGAGGRRPQHF
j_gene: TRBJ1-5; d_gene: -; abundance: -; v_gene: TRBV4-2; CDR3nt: TGTACCAGCAGCCAAGATAGCAATCAGCCCCAGCATTTT; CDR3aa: CTSSQDSNQPQHF
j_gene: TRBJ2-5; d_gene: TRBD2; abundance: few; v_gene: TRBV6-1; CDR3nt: TGTGCCAGCCATGGTTGGGGGGAGGGCCCCAAGACCCAGTACTTC; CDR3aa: CASHGWGEGPKTQYF
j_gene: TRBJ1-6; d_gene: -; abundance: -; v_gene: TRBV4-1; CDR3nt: TGCGCCAGCAGCCAAGAGCGGGGGGCAGGCTCACCCCTCCACTTT; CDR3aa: CASSQERGAGSPLHF
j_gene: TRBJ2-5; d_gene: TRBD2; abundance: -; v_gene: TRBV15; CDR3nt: TGTGCCACCAGCGGGATAGCGGGAGTCAGGGAGACCCAGTACTTC; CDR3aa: CATSGIAGVRETQYF
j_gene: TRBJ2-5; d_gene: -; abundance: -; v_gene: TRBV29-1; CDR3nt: TGCAGCGTTTCGGTGGAGACCCAGTACTTC; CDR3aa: CSVSVETQYF
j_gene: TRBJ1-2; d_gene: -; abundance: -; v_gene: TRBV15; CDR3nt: TGTGCCACCAGCAGAGCACCAGGGTCTAACTATGGCTACACCTTC; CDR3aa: CATSRAPGSNYGYTF
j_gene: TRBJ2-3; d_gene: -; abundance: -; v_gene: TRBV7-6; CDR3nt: TGTGCCAGCAGCTTAGGATCGGGGTTTAGGGAGAGCACAGATACGCAGTATTTT; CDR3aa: CASSLGSGFRESTDTQYF
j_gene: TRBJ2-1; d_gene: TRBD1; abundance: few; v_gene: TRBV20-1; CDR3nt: TGCAGTGCTCTTAGAGGGACAGGGGTTTACAATGAGCAGTTCTTC; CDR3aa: CSALRGTGVYNEQFF
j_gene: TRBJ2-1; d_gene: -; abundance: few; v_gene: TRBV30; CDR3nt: TGTGCCTGGAGTGTTTCCCCCGGTGGCTACAATGAGCAGTTCTTC; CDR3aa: CAWSVSPGGYNEQFF
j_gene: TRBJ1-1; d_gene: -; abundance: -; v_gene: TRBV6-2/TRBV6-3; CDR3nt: TGTGCCAGCAGTTACTCCCGGGCCGGCACTGAAGCTTTCTTT; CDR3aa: CASSYSRAGTEAFF
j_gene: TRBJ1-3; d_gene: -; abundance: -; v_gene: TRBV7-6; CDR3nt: TGTGCCAGCAGCTCCGCCCGATCCTCTCGAGGAAACACCATATATTTT; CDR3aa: CASSSARSSRGNTIYF
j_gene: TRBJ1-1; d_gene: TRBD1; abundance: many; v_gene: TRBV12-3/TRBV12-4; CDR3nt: TGTGCCAGCAGCCAGGGGGGAGTGTACACTGAAGCTTTCTTT; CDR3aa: CASSQGGVYTEAFF
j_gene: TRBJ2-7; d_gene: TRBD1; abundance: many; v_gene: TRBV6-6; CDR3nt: TGTGCCAGCAGTTACCTACGGACAGGAAAATACGAGCAGTACTTC; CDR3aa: CASSYLRTGKYEQYF
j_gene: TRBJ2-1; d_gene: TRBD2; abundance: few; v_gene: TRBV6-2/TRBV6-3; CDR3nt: TGTGCCAGCAGTTGGGGCGGGAGGGGTGAGCAGTTCTTC; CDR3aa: CASSWGGRGEQFF
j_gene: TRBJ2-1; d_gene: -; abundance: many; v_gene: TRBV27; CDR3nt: TGTGCCAGCAGTTTCCCACTTGACAATGAGCAGTTCTTC; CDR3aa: CASSFPLDNEQFF
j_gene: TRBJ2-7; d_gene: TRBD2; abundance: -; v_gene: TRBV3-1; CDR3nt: TGTGCCAGCAGCCAAGATCCCCGCCTAGCGGGAGGGTCCTACGAGCAGTACTTC; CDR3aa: CASSQDPRLAGGSYEQYF
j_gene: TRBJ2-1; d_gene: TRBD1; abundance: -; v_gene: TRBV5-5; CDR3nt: TGTGCCAGCAGCTTGTTCCGGGACAGGGGGCTGTACAATGAGCAGTTCTTC; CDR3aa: CASSLFRDRGLYNEQFF
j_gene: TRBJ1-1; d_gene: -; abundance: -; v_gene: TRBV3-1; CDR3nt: TGTGCCAGCAGCCAAGAGACCAATATGAACACTGAAGCTTTCTTT; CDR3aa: CASSQETNMNTEAFF
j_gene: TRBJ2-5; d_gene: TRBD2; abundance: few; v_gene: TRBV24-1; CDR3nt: TGTGCCACCAGTGATTTGCCCCGGGGAGGGGACCAAGAGACCCAGTACTTC; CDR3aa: CATSDLPRGGDQETQYF
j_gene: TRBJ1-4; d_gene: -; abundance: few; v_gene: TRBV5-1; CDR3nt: TGCGCCAGCAGCTTGGCGGGGAGTCGACAGGAAAAACTGTTTTTT; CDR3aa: CASSLAGSRQEKLFF
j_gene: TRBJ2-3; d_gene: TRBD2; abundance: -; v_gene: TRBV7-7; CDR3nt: TGTGCTAGCAGCTTAGGGACTAGCGGGAGAAGTCCTGCCCGTACGCAGTATTTT; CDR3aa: CASSLGTSGRSPARTQYF
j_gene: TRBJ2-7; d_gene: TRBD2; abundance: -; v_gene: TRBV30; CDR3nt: TGTGCCTGGAGTATGCTAGCGGGGACCTACGAGCAGTACTTC; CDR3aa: CAWSMLAGTYEQYF
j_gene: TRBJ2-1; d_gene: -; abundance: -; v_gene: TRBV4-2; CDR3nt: TGTGCCAGCAGCCGGGAGGTAAGCTCCTACAATGAGCAGTTCTTC; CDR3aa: CASSREVSSYNEQFF